The rows below give T cell receptor beta chains drawn from one sample of a study of post-analysis software for immune sequencing data. Via MiXCR, TCRdb re-called the PCR reads, giving one row per CDR3 protein. The repertoire includes roughly 170,000 distinct CDR3 sequences, approximately 30% of them detected once, and more than 1.3% sits in the top ten. Sequencing input: blood. The source of these receptors is a girl between 5 and 17 years old with multiple sclerosis. CDR3s include the opening cysteine and the closing phenylalanine or tryptophan. Each record gives: CDR3 DNA, CDR3 protein, V gene, J gene, clone size, D gene. The D gene is left open where the match is weak. Size values are once, few and many counts, or a class for expanded clones, and some rows have none.

cdr3_nt: TGTGCCAGCAACCAATTCAGGGAAGAGACCCAGTACTTC
cdr3_aa: CASNQFREETQYF
v_call: TRBV6-2/TRBV6-3
j_call: TRBJ2-5
clone_size: many
d_call: NA

cdr3_nt: TGTGCCAGCAGCTCCCAGGTGGGACGGAGCTCCTACGAGCAGTACTTC
cdr3_aa: CASSSQVGRSSYEQYF
v_call: TRBV7-8
j_call: TRBJ2-7
clone_size: few
d_call: NA

cdr3_nt: TGTGCCAGCAGTGAAGAACAACCGGGACAGACGTCCCAGCAGATGAACACTGAAGCTTTCTTT
cdr3_aa: CASSEEQPGQTSQQMNTEAFF
v_call: TRBV2
j_call: TRBJ1-1
clone_size: NA
d_call: TRBD1

cdr3_nt: TGTGCCAGCAGCCGACAGACTAGCGGGAGCTTTAGTGAGCAGTTCTTC
cdr3_aa: CASSRQTSGSFSEQFF
v_call: TRBV3-1
j_call: TRBJ2-1
clone_size: many
d_call: TRBD2

cdr3_nt: TGTGCCACCGGGAGCGGGAGTGGGGATGAGCAGTTCTTC
cdr3_aa: CATGSGSGDEQFF
v_call: TRBV10-3
j_call: TRBJ2-1
clone_size: many
d_call: TRBD2

cdr3_nt: TGTGCCAGCAGTCGAGGGAGCTCCCACAATGAGCAGTTCTTC
cdr3_aa: CASSRGSSHNEQFF
v_call: TRBV27
j_call: TRBJ2-1
clone_size: NA
d_call: NA

cdr3_nt: TGTGCCGGCAGCTTAGTGGTCTACGAGCAGTACTTC
cdr3_aa: CAGSLVVYEQYF
v_call: TRBV7-9
j_call: TRBJ2-7
clone_size: NA
d_call: NA

cdr3_nt: TGTGCCACCAGTGATGCGGGGGAACCCGAGCAGTACTTC
cdr3_aa: CATSDAGEPEQYF
v_call: TRBV24-1
j_call: TRBJ2-7
clone_size: few
d_call: TRBD2

cdr3_nt: TGCAGTGCTAGAGATGACTCGGATACGCAGTATTTT
cdr3_aa: CSARDDSDTQYF
v_call: TRBV20-1
j_call: TRBJ2-3
clone_size: few
d_call: NA

cdr3_nt: TGTGCCAGCAGCTTTCGTCTAGCGGGAGGATTCAATGAGCAGTTCTTC
cdr3_aa: CASSFRLAGGFNEQFF
v_call: TRBV11-1
j_call: TRBJ2-1
clone_size: few
d_call: TRBD2

cdr3_nt: TGCGGTGCTTTTCTAGGCTATGAGCAGTTCTTC
cdr3_aa: CGAFLGYEQFF
v_call: TRBV20-1
j_call: TRBJ2-1
clone_size: few
d_call: NA

cdr3_nt: TGCGCCAGCAGCGCCTTAGCGGGTCCCGCCAATGAGCAGTTCTTC
cdr3_aa: CASSALAGPANEQFF
v_call: TRBV5-1
j_call: TRBJ2-1
clone_size: few
d_call: TRBD2

cdr3_nt: TGCGCCAGCAGCAGAGGACAGACGAACACTGAAGCTTTCTTT
cdr3_aa: CASSRGQTNTEAFF
v_call: TRBV5-1
j_call: TRBJ1-1
clone_size: few
d_call: NA

cdr3_nt: TGTGCCGGCAGTTTACCCCCGGGCGCAGATACGCAGTATTTT
cdr3_aa: CAGSLPPGADTQYF
v_call: TRBV28
j_call: TRBJ2-3
clone_size: NA
d_call: NA

cdr3_nt: TGTGCCAGCAGTTTTTATTCGTTAGTTCGGGAACCCTCCTACAATGAGCAGTTCTTC
cdr3_aa: CASSFYSLVREPSYNEQFF
v_call: TRBV12-3/TRBV12-4
j_call: TRBJ2-1
clone_size: few
d_call: NA

cdr3_nt: TGTGCCAGTGGGCGGTCTAATGAAAAACTGTTTTTT
cdr3_aa: CASGRSNEKLFF
v_call: TRBV2
j_call: TRBJ1-4
clone_size: few
d_call: NA

cdr3_nt: TGCAGTGCTACCCAGTACTTTAGCAATCAGCCCCAGCATTTT
cdr3_aa: CSATQYFSNQPQHF
v_call: TRBV20-1
j_call: TRBJ1-5
clone_size: NA
d_call: NA

cdr3_nt: TGCAGTGCTCGAGACAGGTTCAGGGAAAAACTGTTTTTT
cdr3_aa: CSARDRFREKLFF
v_call: TRBV20-1
j_call: TRBJ1-4
clone_size: many
d_call: NA

cdr3_nt: TGTGCCAGCAGCCTTATTGCCGGGGAGGGCAACTATGGCTACACCTTC
cdr3_aa: CASSLIAGEGNYGYTF
v_call: TRBV7-2
j_call: TRBJ1-2
clone_size: many
d_call: NA

cdr3_nt: TGTGCCAGCGGCTTGCGGGGAGAGAACTACGAGCAGTACTTC
cdr3_aa: CASGLRGENYEQYF
v_call: TRBV5-6
j_call: TRBJ2-7
clone_size: once
d_call: NA

cdr3_nt: TGTGCCAGCAGTTTAAGGGACTTGGTTTCCTACGAGCAGTACTTC
cdr3_aa: CASSLRDLVSYEQYF
v_call: TRBV28
j_call: TRBJ2-7
clone_size: NA
d_call: NA

cdr3_nt: TGCAGTGTAGACGACCAAAGCTCCTACAATGAGCAGTTCTTC
cdr3_aa: CSVDDQSSYNEQFF
v_call: TRBV20-1
j_call: TRBJ2-1
clone_size: NA
d_call: NA

cdr3_nt: TGCAGCGTTGAGCTCGGGGGGACAGATACGCAGTATTTT
cdr3_aa: CSVELGGTDTQYF
v_call: TRBV29-1
j_call: TRBJ2-3
clone_size: many
d_call: TRBD2

cdr3_nt: TGTGCCAGCAGCTCGGGACAGGGCTGGACTAATGAAAAACTGTTTTTT
cdr3_aa: CASSSGQGWTNEKLFF
v_call: TRBV7-2
j_call: TRBJ1-4
clone_size: NA
d_call: TRBD1